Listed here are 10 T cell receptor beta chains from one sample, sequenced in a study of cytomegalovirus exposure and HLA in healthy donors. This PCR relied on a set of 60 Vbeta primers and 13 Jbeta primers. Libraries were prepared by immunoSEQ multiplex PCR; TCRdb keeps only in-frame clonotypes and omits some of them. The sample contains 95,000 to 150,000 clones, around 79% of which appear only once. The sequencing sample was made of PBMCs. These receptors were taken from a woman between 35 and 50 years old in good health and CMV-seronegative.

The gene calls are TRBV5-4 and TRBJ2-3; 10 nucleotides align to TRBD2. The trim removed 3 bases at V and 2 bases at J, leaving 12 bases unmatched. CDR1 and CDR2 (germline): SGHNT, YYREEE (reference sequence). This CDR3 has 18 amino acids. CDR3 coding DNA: TGTGCCAGCAGCTCGGGTTTGAGCGGGAGGGCGAACACAGATACGCAGTATTTT. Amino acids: CASSSGLSGRANTDTQYF.

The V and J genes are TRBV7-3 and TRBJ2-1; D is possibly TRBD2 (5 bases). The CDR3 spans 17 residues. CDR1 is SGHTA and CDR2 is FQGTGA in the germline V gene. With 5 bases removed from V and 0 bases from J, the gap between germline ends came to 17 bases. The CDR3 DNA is TGTGCCAGCAGCCCTGCCCGGGCCGCGGGCTCCTACAATGAGCAGTTCTTC. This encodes CASSPARAAGSYNEQFF.

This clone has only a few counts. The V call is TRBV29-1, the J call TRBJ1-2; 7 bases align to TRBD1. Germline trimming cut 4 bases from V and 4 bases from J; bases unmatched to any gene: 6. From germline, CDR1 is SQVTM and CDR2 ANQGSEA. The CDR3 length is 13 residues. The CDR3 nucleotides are TGCAGCGTTGCGGGGGGGACAGTCTATGGCTACACCTTC. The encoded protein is CSVAGGTVYGYTF.

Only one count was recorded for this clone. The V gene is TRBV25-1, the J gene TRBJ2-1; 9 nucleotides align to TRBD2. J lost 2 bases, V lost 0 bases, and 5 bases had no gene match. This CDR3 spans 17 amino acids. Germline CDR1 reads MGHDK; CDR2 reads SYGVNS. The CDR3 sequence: CASSEYGASGTYNEQFF. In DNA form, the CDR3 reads TGTGCCAGCAGTGAATATGGGGCTAGCGGGACCTACAATGAGCAGTTCTTC.

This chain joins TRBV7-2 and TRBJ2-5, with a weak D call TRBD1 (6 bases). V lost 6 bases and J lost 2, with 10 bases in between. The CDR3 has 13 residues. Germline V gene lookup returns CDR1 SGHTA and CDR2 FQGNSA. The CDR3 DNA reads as TGTGCCAGCAGAGGACAGCCTCAAGAGACCCAGTACTTC. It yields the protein CASRGQPQETQYF.

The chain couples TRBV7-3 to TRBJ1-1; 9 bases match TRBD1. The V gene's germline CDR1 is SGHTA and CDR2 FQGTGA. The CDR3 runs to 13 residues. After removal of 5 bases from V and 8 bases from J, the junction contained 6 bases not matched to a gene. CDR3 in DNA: TGTGCCAGCAGCCTACAGGGGGCTGGAGAAGCTTTCTTT. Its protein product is CASSLQGAGEAFF.

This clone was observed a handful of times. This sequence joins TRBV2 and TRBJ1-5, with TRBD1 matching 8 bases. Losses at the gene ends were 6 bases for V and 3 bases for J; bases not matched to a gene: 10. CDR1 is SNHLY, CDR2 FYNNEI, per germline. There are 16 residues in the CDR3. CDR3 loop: CASSHPTGVTNQPQHF. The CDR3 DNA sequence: TGTGCCAGCAGCCACCCGACAGGGGTAACCAATCAGCCCCAGCATTTT.

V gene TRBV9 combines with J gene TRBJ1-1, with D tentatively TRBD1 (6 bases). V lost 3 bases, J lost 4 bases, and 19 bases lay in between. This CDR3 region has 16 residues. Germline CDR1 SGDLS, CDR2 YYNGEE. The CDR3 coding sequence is TGTGCCAGCAGCGCCCTCGGGGGGTCGGGGGCCACTGAAGCTTTCTTT. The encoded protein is CASSALGGSGATEAFF.

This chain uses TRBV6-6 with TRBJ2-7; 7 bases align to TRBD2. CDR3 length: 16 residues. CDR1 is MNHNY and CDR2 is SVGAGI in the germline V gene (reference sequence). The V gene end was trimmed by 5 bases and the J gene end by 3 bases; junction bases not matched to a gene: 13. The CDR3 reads CASSQDPRLAVYEQYF. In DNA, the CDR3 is TGTGCCAGCAGTCAAGACCCTCGACTAGCCGTCTACGAGCAGTACTTC.

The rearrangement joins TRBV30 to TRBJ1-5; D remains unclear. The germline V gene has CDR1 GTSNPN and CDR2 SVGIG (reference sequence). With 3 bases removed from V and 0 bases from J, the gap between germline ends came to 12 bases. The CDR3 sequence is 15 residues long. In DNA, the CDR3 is TGTGCCTGGAGCCCATCCGGGAATAGCAATCAGCCCCAGCATTTT. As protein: CAWSPSGNSNQPQHF.